Below, 18 T cell receptor beta chains from the same sample are listed, as sequenced in a study of blood T cell repertoires in COVID-19. Produced via immunoSEQ multiplex PCR; TCRdb's table is partial and in-frame only. The table has more than 95,000 clones, more than 60% seen once; the top ten hold about 2.2%. Input material: peripheral blood. The origin of the receptors is a woman aged 70 to 79 with acute or convalescent COVID-19.

In DNA form, the CDR3 reads TGCGCCAGCAGCCAAGGCGGGGGTACAGATACGCAGTATTTT. This encodes CASSQGGGTDTQYF. This rearrangement joins TRBV4-3 to TRBJ2-3, with TRBD2 identical over 7 bases. CDR1 LGHNA and CDR2 YSLEER come from the germline V gene. With 1 base clipped from V and 3 bases from J, the junction kept 1 base outside the gene matches. The CDR3 consists of 14 residues.

To note about this clone: The junction departs from germline at one end; a sequencing error may be responsible. This chain connects TRBV7-7 to TRBJ2-5, with 7 bases lining up with TRBD1. Germline V gene sequence: CDR1 SSHAT, CDR2 FNYEAQ (reference sequence). The CDR3 contains 15 residues. The CDR3 nucleotides are TGTGCTAGCAGCTTAGCGCCAGGGGGCCAAGAGACCCAGTACTTC. Translating gives CASSLAPGGQETQYF.

This clone was seen a few times. J is TRBJ2-5 and V is TRBV28; 8 bases agree with TRBD2. The V and J ends lost 5 bases and 5 bases, in that order; junction bases with no gene match: 10. CDR1 is MDHEN and CDR2 is SYDVKM in the germline V gene. This CDR3 is built from 15 residues. CDR3 bases: TGTGCCAGCAGTATGGAGCGGGAGCTGGCTGAGACCCAGTACTTC. Protein sequence: CASSMERELAETQYF.

The CDR3 bases are TGCGCCAGCAGCTTGGGGCGGAGTCCTGGAACTGAAGCTTTCTTT. Protein: CASSLGRSPGTEAFF. V gene TRBV5-1 combines with J gene TRBJ1-1; no clear D gene. Trimming removed 0 bases at V and 5 bases at J, with 14 bases between. Germline CDR1 and CDR2: SGHRS and YFSETQ. The CDR3 totals 15 residues. The complete variable domain, with remaining parts taken from reference TRBV5-1 and TRBJ1-1, reads KAGVTQTPRYLIKTRGQQVTLSCSPISGHRSVSWYQQTPGQGLQFLFEYFSETQRNKGNFPGRFSGRQFSNSRSEMNVSTLELGDSALYLCASSLGRSPGTEAFFGQGTRLTVV.

In DNA form, the CDR3 reads TGTGCCAGGACAAGGGGACAGGAAATGTACTATGGCTACACCTTC. Encoded protein: CARTRGQEMYYGYTF. This chain connects TRBV19 to TRBJ1-2; TRBD1 aligns across 8 bases. This CDR3 is built from 15 residues. The V gene end was trimmed by 9 bases and the J gene end by 3 bases; junction bases not matched to a gene: 12. From germline, CDR1 is LNHDA and CDR2 SQIVND (reference sequence).

The chain has TRBV9 and TRBJ2-1, with D hard to call. This CDR3 has 15 residues. V dropped 4 bases and J dropped 2 bases, with 13 bases sitting between them. CDR1 and CDR2 (germline): SGDLS, YYNGEE. DNA of the CDR3: TGTGCCAGCAGCCCAGCAGCGAGCACCTACAATGAGCAGTTCTTC. It translates to CASSPAASTYNEQFF.

This chain connects TRBV5-1 to TRBJ2-3; D not resolved. The CDR3 is made up of 17 amino acids. Per the germline V gene, CDR1 is SGHRS and CDR2 is YFSETQ. Trimming cost V 2 bases and J 3 bases, with 19 bases left between them. The CDR3 here is CASSFRLEPIKTDTQYF. The CDR3 DNA reads TGCGCCAGCAGCTTCCGACTCGAACCTATAAAGACAGATACGCAGTATTTT. Looking up the rest from reference TRBV5-1 and TRBJ2-3 gives the full variable domain: KAGVTQTPRYLIKTRGQQVTLSCSPISGHRSVSWYQQTPGQGLQFLFEYFSETQRNKGNFPGRFSGRQFSNSRSEMNVSTLELGDSALYLCASSFRLEPIKTDTQYFGPGTRLTVL.

J is TRBJ1-2 and V is TRBV28, with TRBD1 as a possible D gene (5 bases). The germline V gene has CDR1 MDHEN and CDR2 SYDVKM. V gave up 3 bases and J gave up 4 bases, with 12 bases separating them. This CDR3 is 14 amino acids long. CDR3 loop: CASSLEGLGYGYTF. In nucleotides, the CDR3 is TGTGCCAGCAGTTTGGAGGGGCTTGGCTATGGCTACACCTTC.

The CDR3 region has the DNA TGTGCCAGCAGTGGAGATAGGACTTTCTCCTACGAGCAGTACTTC. This codes for CASSGDRTFSYEQYF. The genes are TRBV7-9 and TRBJ2-7; the D gene is possibly TRBD2 (5 bases). V lost 6 bases and J 0 bases, leaving 15 bases between the germline ends. From germline, CDR1 is SEHNR and CDR2 FQNEAQ (reference sequence). The CDR3 runs 15 residues.

This rearrangement joins TRBV18 to TRBJ2-4; perhaps TRBD1 as D (6 bases). CDR1 is KGHSH, CDR2 LQKENI, per germline. The V and J ends lost 6 bases and 6 bases respectively, with 12 bases between them. The CDR3 covers 13 residues. The CDR3 loop reads CASSNRDINIQYF. CDR3 bases: TGTGCCAGCTCGAACCGGGACATAAACATTCAGTACTTC. Full variable domain (rest looked up from reference TRBV18 and TRBJ2-4): NAGVMQNPRHLVRRRGQEARLRCSPMKGHSHVYWYRQLPEEGLKFMVYLQKENIIDESGMPKERFSAEFPKEGPSILRIQQVVRGDSAAYFCASSNRDINIQYFGAGTRLSVL.

This sequence joins TRBV6-5 and TRBJ2-2; possible D gene TRBD2, 6 bases. Germline CDR1 is MNHEY and CDR2 is SVGAGI. This CDR3 spans 14 amino acids. V was pared by 1 base and J by 3 bases, with 6 bases between. The CDR3 bases are TGTGCCAGCAGTTACTGGGGGGACACCGGGGAGCTGTTTTTT. Translation gives CASSYWGDTGELFF.

The chain carries TRBV28 and TRBJ2-7; D is undetermined. Germline values: CDR1 MDHEN, CDR2 SYDVKM. The ends were cut back, 3 bases at V and 4 bases at J, with 10 bases in the middle. The CDR3 consists of 13 residues. The CDR3 DNA is TGTGCCAGCAGTTTTTCATCCCTATACGAGCAGTACTTC. The encoded protein is CASSFSSLYEQYF.

The chain employs TRBV6-6 and TRBJ1-4; TRBD1 matches at 7 bases. The junction had 6 bases not matched to a gene; V was cut back by 4 bases and J by 4 bases. The CDR3 extends over 15 amino acids. The germline V gene has CDR1 MNHNY and CDR2 SVGAGI (reference sequence). The chain's CDR3 is CASSSGQTINEKLFF. In DNA, the CDR3 is TGTGCCAGCAGTTCGGGACAGACTATTAATGAAAAACTGTTTTTT.

This clone was counted at least ten times. The V gene is TRBV5-1, the J gene TRBJ2-7, with 7 bases fitting TRBD2. There are 15 residues in the CDR3. Germline V gene data show CDR1 as SGHRS and CDR2 as YFSETQ. V was clipped by 4 bases and J by 0 bases; unmatched bases: 7. The CDR3 region is CASSGAGFGSYEQYF. In DNA form, the CDR3 reads TGCGCCAGCAGCGGAGCGGGGTTTGGCTCCTACGAGCAGTACTTC.

A note on this clone: Relative to the germline gene, one junction end is altered; a read error may explain this. J is TRBJ1-5 and V is TRBV24-1, with TRBD1 identical over 9 bases. The length of the CDR3 is 18 residues. The germline V gene has CDR1 KGHDR and CDR2 SFDVKD. The chain's CDR3 is CATGEQGASGISNQPQHF. In DNA, the CDR3 is TGTGCCACCGGTGAACAGGGGGCAAGTGGGATTAGCAATCAGCCCCAGCATTTT.

This clone was picked up one time. The chain employs TRBV7-9 and TRBJ2-7, with D possibly matching TRBD2 (5 bases). The CDR3 consists of 12 residues. Germline CDR1 reads SEHNR; CDR2 reads FQNEAQ (reference sequence). With 5 bases removed from V and 9 bases from J, the gap between germline ends came to 14 bases. The CDR3 protein is CASSPTGFGQYF. CDR3 DNA sequence: TGTGCCAGCAGCCCGACGGGGTTTGGGCAGTACTTC.

This rearrangement joins TRBV7-9 to TRBJ1-4, with 12 bases that match TRBD1. The germline gives CDR1 SEHNR, CDR2 FQNEAQ (reference sequence). The trim removed 4 bases at V and 2 bases at J, leaving 2 bases unmatched. The CDR3 consists of 16 residues. CDR3 DNA: TGTGCCAGCAGCTCGGGACAGGGGGCCACTAATGAAAAACTGTTTTTT. As protein: CASSSGQGATNEKLFF.

The chain joins TRBV12-3 or TRBV12-4 to TRBJ1-2; D gene uncertain. The V gene lost 4 bases and the J gene lost 4 bases, with 7 bases spanning the gap. This CDR3 comprises 12 residues. CDR3 sequence reads: CASSSQTYGYTF. The CDR3 DNA reads as TGTGCCAGCAGTTCACAGACCTATGGCTACACCTTC.